This T cell receptor (beta chain) derives from a study of breast tumors, draining lymph nodes, adjacent tissues. One entry per CDR3 protein, called by TCRdb with MiXCR from the multiplex PCR reads. Of 12,000 or so distinct CDR3 sequences listed, about 50% are singletons. Sequences were obtained from tumor-adjacent breast tissue. The clonotype originates from a female donor with breast cancer. Some clones in this sample may be carry-over from other donors' samples.

This CDR3 reads CSAQLGVFGYGYTF. CDR3 nucleotides: TGCAGTGCCCAGCTTGGCGTCTTTGGGTATGGCTACACCTTC. This chain connects TRBV20-1 to TRBJ1-2; the D is unclear. In germline, CDR1 is DFQATT, CDR2 SNEGSKA (reference sequence). The CDR3 consists of 14 residues. V dropped 6 bases and J dropped 5 bases, with 19 bases sitting between them.